This TCR beta chain was found in a study of T cells in Graves' hyperthyroidism and ophthalmopathy (dated by TCRdb to 2018 to 2020). Broadly, across the study: Peripheral blood was sampled at the time of initial diagnosis, prior to any treatment. The paper describes TCR Vbeta CDR3 sequencing of more than 120 peripheral blood samples, made up of under 50 ophthalmopathy patients, 70 to 75 hyperthyroidism patients and 17 progressor patients. After sampling, hyperthyroidism patients received methimazole starting at 30 mg daily, and ophthalmopathy patients received high-dose intravenous methylprednisolone. Prospective prediction of ophthalmopathy was tested in an independent validation cohort of 18 hyperthyroidism patients and some 17 patients who later progressed to ophthalmopathy. Thyroid tissue and blood T-cell repertoires from roughly 6 Graves' hyperthyroidism patients were also compared in the study. TCR V-J signatures able to tell the groups apart were searched for in a discovery cohort of 90 to 100 patients, of whom 43 had Graves' ophthalmopathy and roughly 57 had stable Graves' hyperthyroidism. For training and testing, the 100 or so patients in the discovery cohort were randomly divided in a 7:3 ratio.

V is cut back by 5 bases and J by 3 bases, with 7 bases in the junction unmatched. Inclusive of the bounding cysteine and phenylalanine, the CDR3 is 17 residues long. Just CDR3 DNA is preserved here, 51 bases in frame from base 1. In the germline V gene, CDR1 corresponds to MNHNS and CDR2 to SASEGT. Beyond this particular receptor, the publication reports: Ophthalmopathy was separated from stable hyperthyroidism by a 13 V-J signature model, with approximately 89% sensitivity and approximately 84% specificity obtained in cross-validation and 80%/75% obtained in testing. Most expanded thyroid clonotypes (frequency above 0.001) were also detected in blood, suggesting blood repertoires may reflect thyroid immune responses. No statistical method was used to set the sample size in advance, and investigators knew the group allocation. During validation, the model predicted progression to ophthalmopathy a median of around 7 months ahead of onset, with roughly 65% sensitivity and around 72% specificity.

The TCR beta CDR3 regions were amplified from the RNA transcripts. The TCR CDR3 was subjected to a first round of RT-PCR using the HTBI primer set and the Qiagen OneStep RT-PCR kit. A second multiplex PCR round built the libraries, followed by size selection and purification. Libraries were sequenced paired-end with 100 bp reads on an Illumina HiSeq2000. The authors' analysis ran thus. SOAPnuke was used to process the raw data, throwing out any read that contained adapters or uncalled bases, had a mean Phred below 15, or lacked an exact constant-primer or identifier match. COPE v1.2.5 was used to merge high-quality paired reads, and clonotypes were defined as unique nucleotide sequences. MiTCR v1.1 was used to align the clonotypes against IMGT TRBV, TRBD and TRBJ reference segments. Only V-J combinations with frequency above 0.0001, covering roughly 99% of repertoires, were analysed. The TCS score was defined as the ratio of F50 (clonal expansion) to E x V (chaos), calculated using BLOSUM62-based TCRdist between CDR3 peptides within each V-J. Welch's t-statistics and random forest reduced around 550 V-J features to 10 to 15, which were used in a naive Bayes classifier (R e1071). TCRdb reanalyzed the raw reads on its own, using fastp at Q25 for trimming and MiXCR for clone calling, and kept in-frame beta chains. All rows with the same CDR3 protein become a single entry with the most common DNA and genes. These V and J calls are TCRdb output, not the study's own analysis. In all, the sample holds about 290,000 distinct CDR3 sequences, and approximately 15% of those were seen once. The ten top clones hold around 8% of the sample.

A patient counted as having stable Graves' hyperthyroidism if no progression to ophthalmopathy occurred over 18 months of follow-up. Hyperthyroidism patients were newly diagnosed, had a disease duration of under 2 months, and were aged 18 to 65 years. Patients with uncontrolled infections, other autoimmune diseases, pregnancy or lactation were excluded. Diagnoses relied on clinical symptoms, serum thyroxine and TRAb, thyroid ultrasound and orbital computed tomography. Ficoll-Paque density gradient centrifugation was used to isolate PBMCs from about 10 ml of fresh peripheral blood. Total RNA was extracted using Trizol reagent, and RNA quality was assessed on an Agilent 2100 Bioanalyzer. This clonotype occurred a few times. No cognate antigen has been identified for it. No qualities accompany the bases; no much larger clone lies one base away.

The sequenced sample was blood. The chain employs TRBV6-1 and TRBJ2-5, and TRBD2 aligns with 15 junction nucleotides. The TCR originated in a woman aged 35 to 49 with Graves' hyperthyroidism. The nucleotide sequence reads TGTGCCAGCAGTCGGCCCGGGACTAGCGGGAGGAAAGAGACCCAGTACTTC. Its protein is CASSRPGTSGRKETQYF.